This T cell receptor beta chain is from a study of T cell responses to AZD1222 COVID-19 vaccine. The V gene lost 6 bases and the J gene lost 2 bases, with 8 bases spanning the gap. From germline, CDR1 is SNHLY and CDR2 FYNNEI. This CDR3 region has 12 residues. Of note for this clone: Its antigen is undetermined.

Findings and caveats of the study: Spike-spanning, vaccine-associated CD4 TCRs were dominant at 160-218 and 743-854. Most donors were white British and more were female, and clonal diversity was possibly underestimated.

Sequencing used immunoSEQ multiplex PCR; TCRdb keeps in-frame clones, though not all of them. The sample has roughly 89,000 clones; roughly 90% are singletons. The receptor's source is an adult in good health. The sequenced sample was peripheral blood, obtained on day 0 of MenACWY control vaccination. V is TRBV2 and J is TRBJ2-7; no reliable D call. The CDR3, as DNA: TGTGCCAGCAGAGACCCTACCTACGAGCAGTACTTC. Translation: CASRDPTYEQYF.